The source of this T cell receptor beta chain is a study of breast tumors, draining lymph nodes, adjacent tissues. The study's findings and limits: Tumor T cell lymph node origin was a supported hypothesis, not proven. Tumor TCR diversity was below lymph nodes but above nontumor tissue.

Axillary draining lymph nodes of breast cancer patients supplied the node samples. From the multiplex PCR reads, TCRdb called clonotypes with MiXCR, one entry per CDR3 protein. The profile covers 130,000 or so distinct CDR3 sequences, with 32% appearing a single time and 2.3% taken by the ten largest. This clonotype was detected many times. As yet, its antigen is unknown. Sequenced sample: axillary lymph node tissue. The clonotype was recovered from a female donor with breast cancer. Some clones in this sample may be carry-over from other donors' samples.

DNA of the CDR3: TGTGCCAGTACTCGGGGGCGTCTGGGCTATCAGCCCCAGCATTTT. Amino acids: CASTRGRLGYQPQHF. The chain links TRBV19 to TRBJ1-5, with D perhaps TRBD1 (6 bases). V dropped 7 bases and J dropped 5 bases, with 18 bases sitting between them. CDR1 LNHDA and CDR2 SQIVND come from the germline V gene (reference sequence). There are 15 residues in the CDR3.